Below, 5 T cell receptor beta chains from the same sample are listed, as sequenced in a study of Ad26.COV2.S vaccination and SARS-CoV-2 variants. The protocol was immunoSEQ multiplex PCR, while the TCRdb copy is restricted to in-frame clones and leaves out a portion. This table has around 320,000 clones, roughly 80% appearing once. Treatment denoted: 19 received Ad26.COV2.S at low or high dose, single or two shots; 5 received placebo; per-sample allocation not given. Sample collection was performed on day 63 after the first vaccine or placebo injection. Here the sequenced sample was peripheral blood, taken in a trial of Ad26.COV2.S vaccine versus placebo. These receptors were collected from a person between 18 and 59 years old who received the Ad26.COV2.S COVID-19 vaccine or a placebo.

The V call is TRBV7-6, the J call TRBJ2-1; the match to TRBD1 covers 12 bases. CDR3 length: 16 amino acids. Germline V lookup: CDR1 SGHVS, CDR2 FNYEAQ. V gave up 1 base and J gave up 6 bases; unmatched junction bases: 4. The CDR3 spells CASSLVPGQGANEQFF. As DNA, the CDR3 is TGTGCCAGCAGCTTAGTGCCGGGACAGGGGGCCAATGAGCAGTTCTTC.

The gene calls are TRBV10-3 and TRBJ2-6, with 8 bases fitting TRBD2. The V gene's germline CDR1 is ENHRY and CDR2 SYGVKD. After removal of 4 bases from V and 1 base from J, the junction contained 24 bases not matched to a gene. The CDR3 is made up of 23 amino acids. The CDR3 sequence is CAISVGLERTSNAPGSGANVLTF. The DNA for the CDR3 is TGTGCCATCAGTGTAGGATTAGAAAGGACTAGCAATGCACCAGGGTCTGGGGCCAACGTCCTGACTTTC.

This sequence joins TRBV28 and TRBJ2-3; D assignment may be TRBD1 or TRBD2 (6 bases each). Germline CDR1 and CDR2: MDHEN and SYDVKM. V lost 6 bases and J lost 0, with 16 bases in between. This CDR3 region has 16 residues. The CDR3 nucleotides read TGTGCCAGCAGCGACCTGGGGGGCAAGAGCACAGATACGCAGTATTTT. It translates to CASSDLGGKSTDTQYF.

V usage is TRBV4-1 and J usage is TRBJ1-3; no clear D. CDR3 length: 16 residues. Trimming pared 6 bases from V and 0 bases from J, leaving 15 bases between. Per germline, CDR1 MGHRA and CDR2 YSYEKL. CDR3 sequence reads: CASRQQENDSGNTIYF. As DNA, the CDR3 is TGCGCCAGCAGACAACAAGAAAACGACTCTGGAAACACCATATATTTT.

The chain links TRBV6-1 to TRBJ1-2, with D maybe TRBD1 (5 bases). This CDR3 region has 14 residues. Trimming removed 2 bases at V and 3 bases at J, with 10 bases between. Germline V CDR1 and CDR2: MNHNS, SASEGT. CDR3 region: CASSESGTYYGYTF. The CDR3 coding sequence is TGTGCCAGCAGTGAATCCGGGACTTACTATGGCTACACCTTC.